Shown below are 21 T cell receptor beta chains from a single sample sequenced in a study of blood T cell repertoires in COVID-19. The assay was immunoSEQ multiplex PCR, and TCRdb's table has in-frame clones only and misses some. The sample holds over 200,000 clones, about 90% seen once. Sequenced material: peripheral blood. The receptors were sampled from a woman aged 30 to 39 who had recovered from COVID-19.

The V and J genes are TRBV19 and TRBJ2-2; 7 positions match TRBD2. CDR3 length: 15 residues. Trimming at V came to 7 bases and at J to 3 bases, leaving 8 bases not matched to a gene. CDR1 and CDR2 (germline): LNHDA, SQIVND (reference sequence). CDR3 nucleotide sequence: TGTGCCAGTACTTCCGCTAGCGGACACACCGGGGAGCTGTTTTTT. This translates into CASTSASGHTGELFF.

CDR3 loop: CASGASGYNEQFF. The CDR3 bases are TGTGCCAGCGGGGCTAGCGGGTACAATGAGCAGTTCTTC. V is TRBV2 and J is TRBJ2-1; TRBD2 agrees at 8 bases. The V and J ends lost 8 bases and 4 bases, in that order; junction bases with no gene match: 4. CDR1 and CDR2 (germline): SNHLY, FYNNEI. The CDR3 is 13 residues long.

J is TRBJ2-2 and V is TRBV7-9, with 8 bases that match TRBD2. From germline, CDR1 is SEHNR and CDR2 FQNEAQ (reference sequence). Trimming removed 3 bases from V and 4 bases from J; junction bases left unmatched: 4. The CDR3 spans 15 residues. CDR3 nucleotide sequence: TGTGCCAGCAGCTTTCGTCGGGGGGGCACCGGGGAGCTGTTTTTT. Translating it yields CASSFRRGGTGELFF. Complete variable domain (other parts from reference TRBV7-9 and TRBJ2-2): DTGVSQNPRHKITKRGQNVTFRCDPISEHNRLYWYRQTLGQGPEFLTYFQNEAQLEKSRLLSDRFSAERPKGSFSTLEIQRTEQGDSAMYLCASSFRRGGTGELFFGEGSRLTVL.

The chain joins TRBV7-9 to TRBJ2-3, with D uncertain. The V gene lost 1 base and the J gene lost 5 bases, with 7 bases spanning the gap. The germline V gene encodes CDR1 SEHNR and CDR2 FQNEAQ (reference sequence). The CDR3 is made up of 13 amino acids. CDR3 sequence: CASSLEFGDTQYF. The CDR3 region has the DNA TGTGCCAGCAGCTTAGAGTTCGGAGATACGCAGTATTTT.

The genes are TRBV2 and TRBJ2-3, with D perhaps TRBD1 (6 bases). Trimming removed 1 base at V and 2 bases at J, with 7 bases between. Germline V lookup: CDR1 SNHLY, CDR2 FYNNEI. The CDR3 length is 14 residues. The CDR3 reads CASSEGQDTDTQYF. The CDR3 nucleotides read TGTGCCAGCAGTGAAGGACAGGACACAGATACGCAGTATTTT.

The chain carries TRBV12-3 or TRBV12-4 and TRBJ1-2; no definite D call. The V and J ends lost 3 bases and 6 bases respectively, with 5 bases between them. The CDR3 length is 11 residues. The CDR3 DNA reads as TGTGCCAGCAGTTTCAGGAATGGCTACACCTTC. Translation gives CASSFRNGYTF.

V usage is TRBV18 and J usage is TRBJ1-2, with a tentative D call TRBD1 (6 bases). Trimming took off 4 bases at V and 4 bases at J, with 19 bases between the two ends. Germline V lookup: CDR1 KGHSH, CDR2 LQKENI. The CDR3 is made up of 16 amino acids. The CDR3 loop is CASSQGEQGTIYGYTF. For the CDR3, the DNA is TGTGCCAGCTCACAAGGGGAACAGGGAACTATCTATGGCTACACCTTC.

About this clone: Other DNA sequences within the sample encode an identical CDR3. The V call is TRBV7-2, the J call TRBJ2-7; perhaps TRBD2 as D (7 bases). This CDR3 comprises 14 residues. Germline loops: CDR1 SGHTA, CDR2 FQGNSA. V shed 1 base and J shed 2 bases, with 9 bases lying between them. The CDR3 DNA follows: TGTGCCAGCAGCTTAGGCGGGGGCGCCTACGAGCAGTACTTC. It translates to CASSLGGGAYEQYF.

The V call is TRBV7-8, the J call TRBJ2-6; weak D call: TRBD1 (6 bases). In germline, CDR1 is SGHVS, CDR2 FQNEAQ. The germline V and J ends were trimmed by 5 bases and 2 bases, with 16 bases remaining between them. CDR3 length equals 17 residues. This CDR3 reads CASSERDTFPGANVLTF. In DNA form, the CDR3 reads TGTGCCAGCAGCGAACGGGACACCTTTCCTGGGGCCAACGTCCTGACTTTC. The full variable domain, with the rest looked up from reference TRBV7-8 and TRBJ2-6, is GAGVSQSPRYKVAKRGQDVALRCDPISGHVSLFWYQQALGQGPEFLTYFQNEAQLDKSGLPSDRFFAERPEGSVSTLKIQRTQQEDSAVYLCASSERDTFPGANVLTFGAGSRLTVL.

This clone has a single count. The chain is built from TRBV28 and TRBJ1-2, with TRBD1 matching over 7 bases. The CDR3 has 15 residues. Germline CDR1 and CDR2: MDHEN and SYDVKM. V dropped 2 bases and J dropped 4; count of bases not matched to a gene: 7. CDR3: CASSLLAGQSYGYTF. The CDR3 nucleotides are TGTGCCAGCAGTTTACTGGCGGGACAGAGCTATGGCTACACCTTC.

This clone was observed many times. The J gene is TRBJ1-2, the V gene TRBV5-4; 12 bases match TRBD1. This CDR3 region has 16 residues. Germline loops: CDR1 SGHNT, CDR2 YYREEE (reference sequence). V lost 5 bases, J lost 6 bases, and 11 bases stayed unmatched. The CDR3 region is CASSPRDRGRGNGYTF. CDR3 nucleotide sequence: TGTGCCAGCAGTCCCCGGGACAGGGGGCGGGGGAATGGCTACACCTTC.

The gene calls are TRBV9 and TRBJ1-2, with D perhaps TRBD1 (5 bases). The V gene lost 0 bases and the J gene lost 2 bases, with 17 bases spanning the gap. This CDR3 contains 17 residues. Germline CDR1 is SGDLS and CDR2 is YYNGEE. CDR3 sequence reads: CASSVGGGWRENYGYTF. For the CDR3, the DNA is TGTGCCAGCAGCGTAGGTGGGGGTTGGAGGGAGAACTATGGCTACACCTTC.

The chain links TRBV12-5 to TRBJ2-5; D might be TRBD2 (6 bases). Looked up from germline, CDR1 is LGHNT and CDR2 is FRNRAP. V was shortened by 4 bases and J by 0 bases, with 15 bases between the two germline ends. CDR3 length: 16 amino acids. The CDR3 loop reads CASGSEGSAYQETQYF. In DNA, the CDR3 is TGTGCTAGTGGTTCGGAGGGAAGTGCGTACCAAGAGACCCAGTACTTC.

The rearrangement links TRBV6-2 or TRBV6-3 to TRBJ2-5, with 10 bases lining up with TRBD2. The CDR3 sequence is 17 residues long. Trimming removed 4 bases from V and 2 bases from J; junction bases left unmatched: 10. CDR1 is MNHEY, CDR2 SVGEGT, per germline. The CDR3: CASSSPSGGQNQETQYF. CDR3 nucleotides: TGTGCCAGCAGTTCTCCTAGCGGGGGCCAGAATCAAGAGACCCAGTACTTC.

V gene TRBV5-1 combines with J gene TRBJ2-3; D gene unclear. The germline V gene encodes CDR1 SGHRS and CDR2 YFSETQ. CDR3 length: 13 residues. V gave up 7 bases and J gave up 2 bases, with 11 bases separating them. The CDR3 protein is CASGSGPTDTQYF. The DNA of the CDR3 is TGCGCCAGCGGATCAGGTCCCACAGATACGCAGTATTTT.

The rearrangement uses TRBV3-1 (or the pseudogene TRBV3-2) and TRBJ2-2; possible D gene TRBD2, 5 bases. V was clipped by 4 bases and J by 6 bases, with 18 bases between them. The CDR3 loop spans 16 amino acids. The germline V gene encodes CDR1 LGHDT and CDR2 YNNKEL (reference sequence). The CDR3 DNA reads TGTGCCAGCAGCCCGTCCCCGGGATCCTATCCCGGGGAGCTGTTTTTT. This codes for CASSPSPGSYPGELFF.

The chain employs TRBV5-1 and TRBJ2-2; 8 nucleotides match TRBD2. The CDR3 runs 16 residues. Losses at the gene ends were 0 bases for V and 6 bases for J; bases not matched to a gene: 7. The germline V gene encodes CDR1 SGHRS and CDR2 YFSETQ. CDR3 DNA: TGCGCCAGCAGCTTGGCTGGTTTAGCGGGGTCCGGGGAGCTGTTTTTT. This sequence encodes CASSLAGLAGSGELFF.

J is TRBJ1-1 and V is TRBV12-3 or TRBV12-4, with D tentatively TRBD1 (6 bases). The V end was cut by 6 bases, the J end by 5 bases, with 13 bases between. The CDR3 sequence is 13 residues long. In nucleotides, the CDR3 is TGTGCCAGCAGAGCCCAGGGGTCGACTGAAGCTTTCTTT. Translated: CASRAQGSTEAFF.

V usage is TRBV3-1 (or the pseudogene TRBV3-2) and J usage is TRBJ1-6; 8 bases match TRBD1. The CDR3 runs to 16 residues. CDR1 is LGHDT and CDR2 is YNNKEL in the germline V gene (reference sequence). Unmatched junction bases numbered 6, after V lost 5 bases and J lost 3 bases. The CDR3 spells CASSSQGASYNSPLHF. The CDR3 DNA follows: TGTGCCAGCAGCTCCCAGGGGGCTAGCTATAATTCACCCCTCCACTTT.

This chain uses TRBV3-1 (or the pseudogene TRBV3-2) with TRBJ1-5; D might be TRBD1 (5 bases). This CDR3 has 15 amino acids. Looked up from germline, CDR1 is LGHDT and CDR2 is YNNKEL (reference sequence). Trimming pared 3 bases from V and 2 bases from J, leaving 11 bases between. CDR3: CASSQGGGGNQPQHF. The CDR3 DNA sequence: TGTGCCAGCAGCCAGGGGGGGGGAGGCAATCAGCCCCAGCATTTT.

This clone was seen a few times. The chain employs TRBV6-6 and TRBJ2-7; perhaps TRBD2 as D (6 bases). Deletions cut 5 bases from V and 3 bases from J, with 11 bases between. The CDR3 has 13 residues. The V gene's germline CDR1 is MNHNY and CDR2 SVGAGI (reference sequence). CDR3 region: CASSTSLFYEQYF. For the CDR3, the DNA is TGTGCCAGCAGTACTAGCCTCTTCTACGAGCAGTACTTC.